These T cell receptor beta chains were read from a single sample in a study of Graves' ophthalmopathy and Graves' hyperthyroidism. TCRdb itself ran the multiplex PCR reads through MiXCR, one entry per CDR3 protein. The sample yields hundreds of thousands of distinct CDR3 sequences, 20% to 25% seen once. Material: peripheral blood. These receptors were obtained from a woman aged 18-29 years with stable Graves' hyperthyroidism. Some clones in this sample may be carry-over from other donors' samples. Each CDR3 is given with its conserved first and last residue. D genes are given only for firm matches. Clone size is not always given. Where it is, it says once, few, many or a class for expanded clones.

D gene	V gene	clone size	J gene	CDR3 protein	CDR3 DNA
-	TRBV2	-	TRBJ2-7	CAGDTAYEQYF	TGTGCCGGGGACACCGCCTACGAGCAGTACTTC
TRBD1	TRBV12-3/TRBV12-4	few	TRBJ1-5	CASSFLTGGRGQPQHF	TGTGCCAGCAGTTTCCTTACAGGGGGCAGGGGCCAGCCCCAGCATTTT
TRBD2	TRBV28	many	TRBJ2-5	CASSSSREGETQYF	TGTGCCAGCAGCTCATCGCGGGAGGGAGAGACCCAGTACTTC
TRBD1	TRBV12-3/TRBV12-4	-	TRBJ2-5	CASSTRQGAMETQYF	TGTGCCAGCAGTACCCGACAGGGGGCTATGGAGACCCAGTACTTC
-	TRBV27	-	TRBJ1-1	CASSSGARGTEAFF	TGTGCCAGCAGTTCGGGGGCGCGAGGCACTGAAGCTTTCTTT
TRBD1	TRBV6-4	many	TRBJ1-2	CASSDLTTRDRYNYGYTF	TGTGCCAGCAGCGACCTAACGACCCGGGACAGATATAACTATGGCTACACCTTC
TRBD2	TRBV20-1	many	TRBJ2-5	CSARPLAGAQETQYF	TGCAGTGCTAGACCCCTAGCGGGAGCGCAAGAGACCCAGTACTTC
-	TRBV6-5	few	TRBJ2-7	CASSYPSVGGYEQYF	TGTGCCAGCAGTTATCCCTCGGTAGGCGGGTACGAGCAGTACTTC
TRBD1	TRBV27	many	TRBJ1-6	CASSWTGDNSPLHF	TGTGCCAGCAGTTGGACAGGTGATAATTCACCCCTCCACTTT
TRBD1	TRBV6-2/TRBV6-3	-	TRBJ2-7	CASKETGVDEQYF	TGTGCCAGCAAAGAGACAGGGGTGGACGAGCAGTACTTC
TRBD1	TRBV6-1	many	TRBJ2-2	CASSKTGGNTGELFF	TGTGCCAGCAGTAAAACAGGGGGAAACACCGGGGAGCTGTTTTTT
TRBD1	TRBV3-1	many	TRBJ1-5	CASSRTGVSGPQHF	TGTGCCAGCAGCCGGACAGGGGTTAGCGGGCCCCAGCATTTT
TRBD1	TRBV6-2/TRBV6-3	many	TRBJ2-7	CASSYSGGQAHSRLREQYF	TGTGCCAGCAGTTACTCGGGCGGACAGGCCCATTCGCGGCTACGGGAGCAGTACTTC
-	TRBV29-1	few	TRBJ2-7	CSVELGSSYEQYF	TGCAGCGTTGAACTCGGGAGCTCCTACGAGCAGTACTTC